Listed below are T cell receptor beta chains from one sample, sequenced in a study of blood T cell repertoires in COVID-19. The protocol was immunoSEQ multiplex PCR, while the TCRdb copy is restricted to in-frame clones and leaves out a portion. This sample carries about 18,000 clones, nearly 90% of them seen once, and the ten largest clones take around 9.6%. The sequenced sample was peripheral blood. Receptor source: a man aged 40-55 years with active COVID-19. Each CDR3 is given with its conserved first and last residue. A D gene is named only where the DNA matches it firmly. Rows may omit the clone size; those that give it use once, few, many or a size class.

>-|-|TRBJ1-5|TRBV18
TGTGCCAGCTCCCCCGGGACATCTCAGCCCCAGCATTTT
CASSPGTSQPQHF
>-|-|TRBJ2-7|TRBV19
TGTGCCAGTAGTACAACGACAGGCGAGCAGTACTTC
CASSTTTGEQYF
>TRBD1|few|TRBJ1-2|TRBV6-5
TGTGCCAGCAGTTATACAAGGACAGGGGGCGTCTATGGCTACACCTTC
CASSYTRTGGVYGYTF
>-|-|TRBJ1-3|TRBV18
TGTGCCAGCTCACCAAACGAGGGAACTGGAAACACCATATATTTT
CASSPNEGTGNTIYF
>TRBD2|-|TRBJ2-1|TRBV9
TGTGCCAGCAGCGCCGGAATGGGGACTAGCGGGACCTACAATGAGCAGTTCTTC
CASSAGMGTSGTYNEQFF
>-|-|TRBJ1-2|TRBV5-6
TGTGCCAGCAGCTTCCCCAGGGTACGAGACTATGGCTACACCTTC
CASSFPRVRDYGYTF
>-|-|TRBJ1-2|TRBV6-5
TGTGCCAGCAGTCAGGGGTTTGGCTATGGCTACACCTTC
CASSQGFGYGYTF
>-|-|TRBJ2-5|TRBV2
TGTGCCAGCAGTGAATACCCTGGGAGCGGGGAGACCCAGTACTTC
CASSEYPGSGETQYF
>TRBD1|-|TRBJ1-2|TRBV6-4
TGTGCCAGCAGGCCAGGGGGCAGAACTAACTATGGCTACACCTTC
CASRPGGRTNYGYTF
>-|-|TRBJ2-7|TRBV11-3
TGTGCCAGCAGCTCCCGGGAGCGGCCCTACGAGCAGTACTTC
CASSSRERPYEQYF
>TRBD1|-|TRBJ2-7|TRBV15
TGTGCCACCAGCCGCGAATCAAACACCGGGACAGGGGGCAACGAGCAGTACTTC
CATSRESNTGTGGNEQYF
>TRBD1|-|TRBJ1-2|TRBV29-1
TGCAGCGTGGCTGACAGGGCGGATGGCTACACCTTC
CSVADRADGYTF
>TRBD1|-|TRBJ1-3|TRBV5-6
TGTGCCAGCAGCTGGCTAACCGGGACAGGGACGGGAAACACCATATATTTT
CASSWLTGTGTGNTIYF
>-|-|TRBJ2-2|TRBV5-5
TGTGCCAGCAGCTTTTCAGGTCAAGGCGGGGAGCTGTTTTTT
CASSFSGQGGELFF
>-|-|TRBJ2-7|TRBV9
TGTGCCAGCAGCGTAGGCCAGGCCGAAATTTACGAGCAGTACTTC
CASSVGQAEIYEQYF
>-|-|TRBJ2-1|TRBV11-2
TGTGCCAGCAGCTTAGAGGTGGGTTTGCGGGGTGAGCAGTTCTTC
CASSLEVGLRGEQFF
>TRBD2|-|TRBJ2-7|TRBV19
TGTGCCAGCAGGACCCTAGCGGGAGGGCCCTACGAGCAGTACTTC
CASRTLAGGPYEQYF
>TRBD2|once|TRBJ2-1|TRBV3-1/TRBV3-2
TGTGCCAGCAGCCAAGGAATAGCGGGAGGGCCCTTTTCCCACAATGAGCAGTTCTTC
CASSQGIAGGPFSHNEQFF
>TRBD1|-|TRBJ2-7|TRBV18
TGTGCCAGCTCACCGAATCAGGGGGCTTTCTTCGAGCAGTACTTC
CASSPNQGAFFEQYF
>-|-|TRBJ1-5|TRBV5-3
TGTGCCAGAAGCTTGTTCCGGGAAGGGTTCAATCAGCCCCAGCATTTT
CARSLFREGFNQPQHF
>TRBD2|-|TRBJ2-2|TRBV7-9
TGTGCCAGCCTAGGACTAGCGGGAGCCACCGGGGAGCTGTTTTTT
CASLGLAGATGELFF
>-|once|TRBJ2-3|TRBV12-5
TGTGCTAGTGGTTTGGTACTCGGAGGTCCAGATACGCAGTATTTT
CASGLVLGGPDTQYF
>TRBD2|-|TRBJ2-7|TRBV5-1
TGCGCCAGCAGCTTGAGGACTAGCTCGTACGAGCAGTACTTC
CASSLRTSSYEQYF
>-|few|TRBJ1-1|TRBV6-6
TGTGCCAGCAGTTACTCGAGAGTACAGTTCAACACTGAAGCTTTCTTT
CASSYSRVQFNTEAFF
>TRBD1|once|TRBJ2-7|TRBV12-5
TGTGCTAGTGGGTCGACAGGGGGATACGAGCAGTACTTC
CASGSTGGYEQYF
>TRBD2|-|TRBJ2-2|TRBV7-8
TGTGCCAGCAGCTTAAGGTCGCGACTAGCGGGAGGATCGGCCACCGGGGAGCTGTTTTTT
CASSLRSRLAGGSATGELFF
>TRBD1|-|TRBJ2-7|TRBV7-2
TGTGCCAGCAGCCAGGGACAGACTACCTCCTACGAGCAGTACTTC
CASSQGQTTSYEQYF
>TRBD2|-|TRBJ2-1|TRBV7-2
TGTGCCAGCAGCTGGGGCGGGAGTGGCGATGAGCAGTTCTTC
CASSWGGSGDEQFF
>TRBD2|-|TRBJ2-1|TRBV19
TGTGCCAGTAGTATCCAACTAGCGGGAGGCCCCGCCGATGAGCAGTTCTTC
CASSIQLAGGPADEQFF
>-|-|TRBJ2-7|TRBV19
TGTGCCAGTAGTATAGTATCCGGTAACGCTTACGAGCAGTACTTC
CASSIVSGNAYEQYF
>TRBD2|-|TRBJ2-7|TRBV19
TGTGCCAGTAGTATAGCTGCGGGAGTCTCCTACGAGCAGTACTTC
CASSIAAGVSYEQYF
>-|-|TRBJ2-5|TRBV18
TGTGCCAGCTCACCTAGACAGTTCCAAGAGACCCAGTACTTC
CASSPRQFQETQYF
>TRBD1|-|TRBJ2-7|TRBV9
TGTGCCAGCAGCCCCGGGGCAGGGGGCATCTACGAGCAGTACTTC
CASSPGAGGIYEQYF
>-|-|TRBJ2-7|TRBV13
TGTGCCAGCAGCTCCTCGGGACTCGCGCATCCCTCCTACGAGCAGTACTTC
CASSSSGLAHPSYEQYF
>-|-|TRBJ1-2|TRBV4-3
TGCGCCAGCAGCCAAATATCGGGGGACTATGGCTACACCTTC
CASSQISGDYGYTF
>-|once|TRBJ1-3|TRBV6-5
TGTGCCAGCAGTTACTCGAGTGGCTCTGGAAACACCATATATTTT
CASSYSSGSGNTIYF
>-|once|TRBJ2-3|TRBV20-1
TGCAGTGCGACTAAGGCAGATACGCAGTATTTT
CSATKADTQYF
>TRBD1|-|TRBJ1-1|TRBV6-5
TGTGCCAGCAGGAGACAGGGGAACACTGAAGCTTTCTTT
CASRRQGNTEAFF
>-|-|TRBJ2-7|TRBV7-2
TGTGCCAGCAGCTTAGAGCGGAGCTCCTACGAGCAGTACTTC
CASSLERSSYEQYF
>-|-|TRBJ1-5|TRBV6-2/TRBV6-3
TGTGCCAGCAGTCCCCTAGGGGCCGGTAGTGTCAATCAGCCCCAGCATTTT
CASSPLGAGSVNQPQHF
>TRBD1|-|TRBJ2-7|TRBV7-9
TGTGCCAGCAGCTTCGACAGGGCGACCGAGCAGTACTTC
CASSFDRATEQYF
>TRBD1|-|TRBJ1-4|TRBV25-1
TGTGCCAGCAGTGATCCCCGGGACAGCAATGAAAAACTGTTTTTT
CASSDPRDSNEKLFF
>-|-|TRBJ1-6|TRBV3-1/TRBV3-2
TGTGCCAGCAGCCAACCCCCAGGGTCCCTCCACTTT
CASSQPPGSLHF
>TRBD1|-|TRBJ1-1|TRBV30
TGTGCCTGGAGTTTAGGACAGGGAAACACTGAAGCTTTCTTT
CAWSLGQGNTEAFF
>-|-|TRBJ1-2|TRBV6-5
TGTGCCAGCAGCCAAGGATACAGTCCTTCAGGGGGCTACACCTTC
CASSQGYSPSGGYTF
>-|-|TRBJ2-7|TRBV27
TGTGCCAGCAGTTTAGACCCCGGGACAATACAATACGAGCAGTACTTC
CASSLDPGTIQYEQYF
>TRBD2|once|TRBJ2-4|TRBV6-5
TGTGCCAGCAGTTTCTGGACTAGCGGGAGCAAAAACATTCAGTACTTC
CASSFWTSGSKNIQYF
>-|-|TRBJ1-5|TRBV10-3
TGTGCCATCAGCCTGGACACCTACCCTGAGGCCCAGCATTTT
CAISLDTYPEAQHF
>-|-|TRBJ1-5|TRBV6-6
TGTGCCAGCAGCCCGCGCGGGGAGCGCAATCAGCCCCAGCATTTT
CASSPRGERNQPQHF
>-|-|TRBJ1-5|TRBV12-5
TGTGCTAGTGGAAGGACAGAGATATGGCCCCAGCATTTT
CASGRTEIWPQHF
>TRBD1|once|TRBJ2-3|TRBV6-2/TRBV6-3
TGTGCCAGCAGTTTGACCTCCGGTGGGACAGGGTGGGACACAGATACGCAGTATTTT
CASSLTSGGTGWDTDTQYF
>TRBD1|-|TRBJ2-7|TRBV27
TGTGCCAGCAGTTTATATCCGACAGGGGGCTTAACCGAGCAGTACTTC
CASSLYPTGGLTEQYF
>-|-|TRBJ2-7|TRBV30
TGTGCCTGGAGTGTAGGAGGGGTTTACGAGCAGTACTTC
CAWSVGGVYEQYF
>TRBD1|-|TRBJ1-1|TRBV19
TGTGCCAGCCGGACAGGGGCGATGGTGGACACTGAAGCTTTCTTT
CASRTGAMVDTEAFF
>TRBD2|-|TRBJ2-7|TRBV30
TGTGCCTGGAGCGCCGCGGCGGGAGAAGACGACGAGCAGTACTTC
CAWSAAAGEDDEQYF
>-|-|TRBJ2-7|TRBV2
TGTGCCAGCAGGCAACTGGCCAGGGTTGAAGAGCAGTACTTC
CASRQLARVEEQYF
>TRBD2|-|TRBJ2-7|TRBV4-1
TGCGCCAGCAGCCTTGGGACTAACTACGAGCAGTACTTC
CASSLGTNYEQYF
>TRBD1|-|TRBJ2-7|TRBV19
TGTGCCAGTAGTATAGGGGGGGGGACAGGGAACTACGAGCAGTACTTC
CASSIGGGTGNYEQYF